This T cell receptor beta chain was recovered during a study of beta chain features in type 1 diabetes. Findings and caveats of the study: The study found moderately but significantly shorter TCRB CDR3s in all four CD4+ subsets of Type 1 diabetes patients.

A note on this clone: The antigen is unknown.

Unmatched junction bases numbered 19, after V lost 6 bases and J lost 6 bases. This CDR3 is built from 19 residues. CDR1 and CDR2 (germline): SGHAT, FQNNGV. Expressed TCRB transcripts were sequenced because the isolated RNA had all been reverse transcribed beforehand. Produced via immunoSEQ multiplex PCR; TCRdb's table is partial and in-frame only. The repertoire includes 360,000 or so clones, 20% of them detected once, and about 0.044% sits in the top ten. One heparinised draw, averaging about 110 mL, was taken per donor. CD45RO/CCR7/CD25/CD127/CD95/CD27 staining was used to isolate CD4+ naive, central memory, regulatory and stem cell-like memory cells by sorting.

The TCR was taken from a woman younger than 30 in good health. The specimen was naive CD4+ T cells from blood. The rearrangement joins TRBV11-2 to TRBJ2-1, with TRBD2 matching over 11 bases. In nucleotides, the CDR3 is TGTGCCAGCAGGACCAGTCGGCAGGGGATTAGCGGGAGGGCCAATGAGCAGTTCTTC. It yields the protein CASRTSRQGISGRANEQFF. Combining the CDR3 with reference TRBV11-2 and TRBJ2-1 gives the whole variable domain EAGVAQSPRYKIIEKRQSVAFWCNPISGHATLYWYQQILGQGPKLLIQFQNNGVVDDSQLPKDRFSAERLKGVDSTLKIQPAKLEDSAVYLCASRTSRQGISGRANEQFFGPGTRLTVL.